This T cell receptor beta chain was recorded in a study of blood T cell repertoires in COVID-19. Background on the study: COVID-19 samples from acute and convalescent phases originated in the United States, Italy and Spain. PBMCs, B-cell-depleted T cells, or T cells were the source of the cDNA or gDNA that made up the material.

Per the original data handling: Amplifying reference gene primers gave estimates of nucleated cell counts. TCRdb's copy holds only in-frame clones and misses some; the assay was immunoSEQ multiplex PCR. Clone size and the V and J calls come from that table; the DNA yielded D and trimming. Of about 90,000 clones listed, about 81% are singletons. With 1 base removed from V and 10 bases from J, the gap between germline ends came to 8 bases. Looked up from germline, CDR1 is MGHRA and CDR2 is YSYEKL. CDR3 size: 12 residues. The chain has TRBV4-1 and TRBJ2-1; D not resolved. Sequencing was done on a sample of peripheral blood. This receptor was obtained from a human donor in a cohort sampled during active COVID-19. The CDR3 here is CASSQGVGEQFF. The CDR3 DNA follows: TGCGCCAGCAGCCAAGGGGTCGGGGAGCAGTTCTTC.